This T cell receptor beta chain was recorded in a study of cytomegalovirus exposure and HLA in healthy donors. The study sampled nominally healthy donors, though unrecorded immune exposures were likely. CDR3 size: 15 residues. Germline CDR1 SEHNR, CDR2 FQNEAQ (reference sequence). V dropped 1 base and J dropped 1 base, with 10 bases sitting between them. Primers: 60 Vbeta forward and 13 Jbeta reverse. Sequencing was performed with immunoSEQ multiplex PCR; in TCRdb, only in-frame clones are kept and a portion is missing. The table records some 150,000 clones, approximately 72% of them present only once.

The sample consisted of PBMCs. The chain joins TRBV7-9 to TRBJ1-1; D is uncertain. The receptor comes from a human donor in good health. The CDR3 DNA reads as TGTGCCAGCAGCTTAGTGGATTCGGGGAACACTGAAGCTTTCTTT. This translates into CASSLVDSGNTEAFF.